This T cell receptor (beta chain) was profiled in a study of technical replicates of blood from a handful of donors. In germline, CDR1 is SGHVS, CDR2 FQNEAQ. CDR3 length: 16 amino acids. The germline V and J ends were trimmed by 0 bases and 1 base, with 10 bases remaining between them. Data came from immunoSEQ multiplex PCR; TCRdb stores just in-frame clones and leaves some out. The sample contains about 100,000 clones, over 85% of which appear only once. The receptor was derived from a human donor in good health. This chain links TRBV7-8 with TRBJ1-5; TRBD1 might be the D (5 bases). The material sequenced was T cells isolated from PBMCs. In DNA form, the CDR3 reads TGTGCCAGCAGCTTAGCCGGGGGTTGGAGCAATCAGCCCCAGCATTTT. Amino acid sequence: CASSLAGGWSNQPQHF.